The 9 T cell receptor beta chains in this list originate from one sample, sequenced in a study of graft-versus-host responses after intestinal transplantation. The data were produced by immunoSEQ multiplex PCR, yet TCRdb's version contains in-frame clones alone and is incomplete. Of some 40,000 clones listed, 91% were seen once; the top ten hold 2.3%. The sample in question was PBMCs, obtained 314 days after intestinal transplant. These receptors were collected from a human patient who received an intestinal transplant, so some T cells may come from the graft donor.

This clone was counted a single time. This chain connects TRBV27 to TRBJ2-4; TRBD2 might be the D (5 bases). The CDR3 runs 13 residues. The germline V and J ends were trimmed by 3 bases and 5 bases, with 8 bases remaining between them. Per the germline V gene, CDR1 is MNHEY and CDR2 is SMNVEV (reference sequence). The DNA of the CDR3 is TGTGCCAGCAGTTTTGAGAGGGAAAACATTCAGTACTTC. Translating gives CASSFERENIQYF.

The chain couples TRBV7-3 to TRBJ2-2; no firm D call. V was pared by 5 bases and J by 8 bases, with 12 bases between. The CDR3 runs 13 residues. Germline loops: CDR1 SGHTA, CDR2 FQGTGA. The CDR3 is CASSPGPTGELFF. CDR3 DNA: TGTGCCAGCAGCCCCGGGCCCACTGGGGAGCTGTTTTTT. Drawing the rest from reference TRBV7-3 and TRBJ2-2, the complete variable domain is GAGVSQTPSNKVTEKGKYVELRCDPISGHTALYWYRQSLGQGPEFLIYFQGTGAADDSGLPNDRFFAVRPEGSVSTLKIQRTERGDSAVYLCASSPGPTGELFFGEGSRLTVL.

This clone appeared once. The chain employs TRBV6-5 and TRBJ1-6; 9 positions match TRBD1. V was pared by 6 bases and J by 8 bases, with 5 bases of the junction left unmatched. The CDR3 extends over 14 amino acids. CDR1 and CDR2 from the germline V gene are MNHEY and SVGAGI. The CDR3 DNA reads TGTGCCAGCAGGTACCGGGACAGGGATTCACCCCTCCACTTT. Amino acids: CASRYRDRDSPLHF.

The chain combines TRBV5-1 with TRBJ2-1, with 14 bases matching TRBD2. Germline lookup yields CDR1 SGHRS and CDR2 YFSETQ. V shed 4 bases, J shed 5 bases, and the junction held 2 bases outside the gene matches. This CDR3 region has 15 residues. CDR3: CASSPGLAGDNEQFF. The CDR3 DNA follows: TGCGCCAGCAGCCCGGGACTAGCGGGAGACAATGAGCAGTTCTTC.

CDR3 in amino acids: CASSRGTKNIQYF. As DNA, the CDR3 is TGTGCCAGCAGCCGAGGGACCAAAAACATTCAGTACTTC. V is TRBV4-2 and J is TRBJ2-4; TRBD2 might be the D (5 bases). This CDR3 has 13 amino acids. Germline V gene data show CDR1 as LGHNA and CDR2 as YNFKEQ. Trimming pared 4 bases from V and 2 bases from J, leaving 6 bases between.

The rearrangement uses TRBV13 and TRBJ1-4, with 7 positions matching TRBD1. After removal of 3 bases from V and 6 bases from J, the junction contained 4 bases not matched to a gene. There are 14 residues in the CDR3. Germline V gene data show CDR1 as PRHDT and CDR2 as FYEKMQ (reference sequence). In nucleotides, the CDR3 is TGTGCCAGCAGCTTCGCAGGGGGTGATGAAAAACTGTTTTTT. Amino acids: CASSFAGGDEKLFF.

The genes are TRBV13 and TRBJ1-2; D ambiguous. This CDR3 is 15 amino acids long. The germline V gene has CDR1 PRHDT and CDR2 FYEKMQ (reference sequence). V gave up 4 bases and J gave up 5 bases, with 17 bases separating them. In DNA, the CDR3 is TGTGCCAGCAGCTCCCCTTTTGGAGGAGCATATGGCTACACCTTC. It translates to CASSSPFGGAYGYTF.

The chain has TRBV11-2 and TRBJ1-1; 8 positions match TRBD1. The CDR3 contains 15 residues. The V and J ends lost 1 base and 3 bases, in that order; junction bases with no gene match: 4. Germline V CDR1 and CDR2: SGHAT, FQNNGV. The CDR3 spells CASSLGGTGHTEAFF. As DNA, the CDR3 is TGTGCCAGCAGCTTAGGGGGGACAGGCCACACTGAAGCTTTCTTT. The variable domain in full, completed from reference TRBV11-2 and TRBJ1-1, reads EAGVAQSPRYKIIEKRQSVAFWCNPISGHATLYWYQQILGQGPKLLIQFQNNGVVDDSQLPKDRFSAERLKGVDSTLKIQPAKLEDSAVYLCASSLGGTGHTEAFFGQGTRLTVV.

This rearrangement joins TRBV4-2 to TRBJ2-7; TRBD2 matches at 13 bases. CDR3 length equals 18 residues. Germline values: CDR1 LGHNA, CDR2 YNFKEQ. V lost 1 base and J lost 7; bases outside the gene matches: 13. CDR3 DNA sequence: TGTGCCAGCAGCCAAGTTACACCGGGACTAGCGGGATTAGGTGAGCAGTACTTC. This encodes CASSQVTPGLAGLGEQYF.